The present T cell receptor (beta chain) was sequenced within a study of CD8+ T cells in alopecia areata. This CDR3 spans 15 amino acids. Trimming took 1 base from V and 2 from J, leaving 11 bases between them. Germline V gene data show CDR1 as LGHNA and CDR2 as YNFKEQ. Treatment described: oral pan-JAK inhibitor, 5-10 mg twice daily. TCR sequencing used cDNA made by reverse transcription of extracted RNA. Repertoires were generated with immunoSEQ multiplex PCR, while TCRdb's copy carries only in-frame clones and drops some. The sample records about 160,000 clones, roughly 65% being singletons. Study-wide results and limits: Alopecia totalis/universalis scalp especially showed more expanded CD8+ clones than normal scalp.

This clone has a handful of counts. What it binds is unknown. The clonotype comes from a human donor with alopecia areata. The sample in question was CD4+ T cells sorted from blood, obtained at week 4, from a patient treated with tofacitinib. The chain recombines TRBV4-2 with TRBJ2-5; D might be TRBD1 or TRBD2, each matching 5 bases. Here the CDR3 reads CASSQGGAAQETQYF. CDR3 DNA: TGTGCCAGCAGCCAAGGAGGGGCAGCTCAAGAGACCCAGTACTTC.